This passage covers 11 T cell receptor beta chains from one sample sequenced in a study of CD8+CD57+ T cells in acquired aplastic anemia (dated by TCRdb to the late 2010s). Sequencing took place on an Illumina HiSeq 2000. Genomic DNA was used as template for profiling of TCR beta VDJ combinations and CDR3 sequences. Through fastp at Q25 and MiXCR, TCRdb rebuilt clones from the public reads, retaining in-frame beta chains. Every entry covers one CDR3 protein and lists the most common genes and DNA from its rows. A total of hundreds of thousands of distinct CDR3 sequences appear in this sample, approximately 70% of them only once. Under 4.5% of the sample lies in the top ten. The specimen sequenced was sorted CD4+, CD8+, or CD8+CD57+ T cells (not recorded which) from PBMCs. The source of these receptors is a human donor in good health, serving as a control.

This clonotype was seen many times. The J gene is TRBJ2-1, the V gene TRBV9; TRBD1 aligns across 7 bases. Losses at the gene ends were 4 bases for V and 9 bases for J; bases not matched to a gene: 10. This CDR3 region has 14 residues. In germline, CDR1 is SGDLS, CDR2 YYNGEE. CDR3 sequence (DNA): TGTGCCAGCAGCTTTACCGGGACAGTCGGTGAGCAGTTCTTC. Translation gives CASSFTGTVGEQFF.

This clonotype has a count of ten or more. This chain joins TRBV19 and TRBJ1-1, with D maybe TRBD1 (6 bases). Trimming removed 7 bases at V and 2 bases at J, with 11 bases between. CDR3 length equals 13 residues. The germline V gene has CDR1 LNHDA and CDR2 SQIVND (reference sequence). Here the CDR3 DNA reads TGTGCCAGTATCGGACAGTTAAACACTGAAGCTTTCTTT. This gives the protein CASIGQLNTEAFF. The whole variable domain, remainder taken from reference TRBV19 and TRBJ1-1, is DGGITQSPKYLFRKEGQNVTLSCEQNLNHDAMYWYRQDPGQGLRLIYYSQIVNDFQKGDIAEGYSVSREKKESFPLTVTSAQKNPTAFYLCASIGQLNTEAFFGQGTRLTVV.

This clonotype was recorded at least ten times. The rearrangement links TRBV5-8 to TRBJ1-2; 8 bases are a match to TRBD1. The CDR3 runs 14 residues. Trimming took 4 bases from V and 7 from J; bases not matched to a gene: 9. CDR1 is SGHTS, CDR2 YDEGEE, per germline. The CDR3 loop reads CASSVEDRASGYTF. The CDR3 DNA sequence: TGTGCCAGCAGCGTCGAGGACAGGGCGAGTGGCTACACCTTC.

The sample holds a few counts of this clonotype. The chain couples TRBV7-6 to TRBJ2-3, with 10 nucleotides matching TRBD2. The trim removed 2 bases at V and 2 bases at J, leaving 4 bases unmatched. The CDR3 runs 16 residues. Germline V gene data show CDR1 as SGHVS and CDR2 as FNYEAQ. The CDR3 coding sequence is TGTGCCAGCAGCTTAAGACTAGCGGGCATCACAGATACGCAGTATTTT. This codes for CASSLRLAGITDTQYF.

V usage is TRBV7-9 and J usage is TRBJ1-1, with D perhaps matching TRBD1 (6 bases). Trimming cost V 7 bases and J 8 bases, with 26 bases left between them. This CDR3 has 16 residues. Germline loops: CDR1 SEHNR, CDR2 FQNEAQ (reference sequence). In DNA form, the CDR3 reads TGTGCCAGCACCTCCAGACGGGGAGCTGTAGACAGGGAAGCTTTCTTT. Translation gives CASTSRRGAVDREAFF.

This clonotype was observed once. No conserved phenylalanine or tryptophan is present at the end of the CDR3, so a read error is the likely explanation. The DNA is left out, because the CDR3 cannot be placed on it with certainty; the CDR3 is given as TCRdb lists it. The V and J genes are TRBV7-9 and TRBJ1-2; TRBD1 is the table's D call and was not checked against the DNA. Germline CDR1 SEHNR, CDR2 FQNEAQ (reference sequence). Including both end residues, the CDR3 is 13 amino acids long. This chain's CDR3 is CASSLGGGGGYTS.

With regard to this clonotype: One junction end does not reproduce the germline sequence, and a read error may be involved. The chain joins TRBV9 to TRBJ2-1; 9 bases are shared with TRBD2. This CDR3 spans 16 amino acids. The germline CDR1 and CDR2 sequences are SGDLS and YYNGEE. This CDR3 reads CASSQAGGRDNEQQFF. CDR3 DNA sequence: TGCGCCAGCAGCCAAGCGGGGGGAAGAGACAATGAGCAGCAGTTCTTC.

The gene calls are TRBV10-1 and TRBJ1-6; tentatively, D is TRBD1 (6 bases). Trimming removed 5 bases at V and 18 bases at J, with 20 bases between. The CDR3 spans 13 residues. Germline V gene lookup returns CDR1 WNHNN and CDR2 SYGVQD (reference sequence). CDR3 region: CASSSGASSPAHF. Written as DNA, the CDR3 is TGCGCCAGCAGTTCGGGGGCCTCATCACCCGCCCACTTT.

The V and J genes are TRBV20-1 and TRBJ2-1; D possibly corresponds to TRBD1 (5 bases). Trimming removed 1 base from V and 9 bases from J, with 16 bases in between. CDR3 length: 14 residues. Germline V lookup: CDR1 DFQATT, CDR2 SNEGSKA (reference sequence). The CDR3 DNA reads as TGCAGTGCTAGAGGGCTCAGGGCTAGTTGTGAGCAGTTCTTC. Amino acids: CSARGLRASCEQFF.

Comment on this clonotype: This may arise from a read error, as a much more abundant clone is one base away. The rearrangement links TRBV5-4 to TRBJ1-4; 7 bases fit TRBD1. The CDR3 length is 15 residues. The germline V gene encodes CDR1 SGHNT and CDR2 YYREEE (reference sequence). The CDR3 sequence is CASSPGTELNEKLLF. In DNA, the CDR3 is TGTGCCAGCAGCCCGGGGACAGAACTTAATGAAAAACTGCTTTTT.

Regarding this clonotype: This may be a read error, as it is one base from a much larger clone. J is TRBJ1-1 and V is TRBV6-2 or TRBV6-3; TRBD1 might be the D (5 bases). The ends were cut back, 6 bases at V and 6 bases at J, with 17 bases in the middle. Germline assignment: CDR1 MNHEY and CDR2 SVGEGT. CDR3 length: 14 residues. This CDR3 is CASSQIGYRSEAFF. The CDR3 DNA sequence: TGTGCCAGCAGCCAAATAGGCTACAGGTCTGAAGCTTTCTTT.